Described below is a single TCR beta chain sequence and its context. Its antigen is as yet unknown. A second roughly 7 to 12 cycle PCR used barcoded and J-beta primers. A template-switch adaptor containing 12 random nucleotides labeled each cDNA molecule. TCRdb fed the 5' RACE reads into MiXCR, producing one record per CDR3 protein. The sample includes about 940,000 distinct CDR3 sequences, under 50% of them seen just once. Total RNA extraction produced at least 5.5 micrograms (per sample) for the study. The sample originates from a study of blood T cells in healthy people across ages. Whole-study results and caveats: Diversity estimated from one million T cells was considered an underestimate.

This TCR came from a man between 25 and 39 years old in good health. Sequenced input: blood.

Here the CDR3 DNA reads TGCGCCAGCAGCCAAGTCCCTGGGGGCGCCGGTCAGCCCCAGCATTTT. It is translated as CASSQVPGGAGQPQHF. The rearrangement joins TRBV4-1 to TRBJ1-5, with D perhaps TRBD1 (6 bases). Germline CDR1 MGHRA, CDR2 YSYEKL. V lost 1 base to trimming and J lost 6 bases, with 16 bases between them. The CDR3 covers 16 residues.